Shown below are 6 T cell receptor beta chains from a single sample sequenced in a study of blood T cell repertoires in COVID-19. Sequenced by immunoSEQ multiplex PCR; TCRdb stores in-frame clones only, minus some. The profile shows hundreds of thousands of clones, around 88% of them singletons. Sequencing was done on a sample of peripheral blood. The source of these receptors is a woman aged 25 to 39 with COVID-19, enrolled during active disease.

The chain couples TRBV11-3 to TRBJ1-4; 7 bases are shared with TRBD1. V dropped 1 base and J dropped 5; count of bases not matched to a gene: 4. The CDR3 loop spans 15 amino acids. Germline V gene data show CDR1 as SGHNT and CDR2 as YENEEA. CDR3 region: CASSLGGQANEKLFF. The CDR3 DNA follows: TGTGCCAGCAGCTTAGGTGGACAGGCAAATGAAAAACTGTTTTTT.

This clone was seen just once. J is TRBJ2-5 and V is TRBV3-1 (or the pseudogene TRBV3-2); weak D call: TRBD1 (5 bases). CDR1 and CDR2 from the germline V gene are LGHDT and YNNKEL (reference sequence). This CDR3 contains 15 residues. Trimming stripped 4 bases from V and 5 bases from J, with 17 bases between. For the CDR3, the DNA is TGTGCCAGCAGCCTGACCGCCAGGGTTGAGGAGACCCAGTACTTC. This encodes CASSLTARVEETQYF.

This clone has only one observation. The rearrangement links TRBV21-1 to TRBJ1-5; the DNA was not compared with TRBD1, the D call given in the table. TRBV21-1 is shown as a pseudogene. The CDR3 extends over 17 amino acids. CDR3 bases: TGTGCCAGCAGCAAAGGTGGGAGCAACAGGGAAGGGCAGCCCCAGCATTTT. This codes for CASSKGGSNREGQPQHF.

This chain uses TRBV9 with TRBJ2-3, with D uncertain. Germline values: CDR1 SGDLS, CDR2 YYNGEE. Between the trimmed V and J ends, which lost 7 bases and 2 bases, there was a span of 8 bases. The CDR3 is 12 amino acids. As DNA, the CDR3 is TGTGCCAGCTCCCTAGACACAGATACGCAGTATTTT. Amino acid sequence: CASSLDTDTQYF.

The chain recombines TRBV4-3 with TRBJ2-4, with D maybe TRBD1 (6 bases). This CDR3 region has 16 residues. Germline CDR1 and CDR2: LGHNA and YSLEER. The V end was cut by 1 base, the J end by 5 bases, with 15 bases between. CDR3 residues: CASSQVPGTGQNIQYF. The CDR3 coding sequence is TGCGCCAGCAGCCAAGTTCCGGGTACAGGGCAAAACATTCAGTACTTC.

V usage is TRBV5-1 and J usage is TRBJ2-1; D might be TRBD2 (6 bases). CDR1 and CDR2 (germline): SGHRS, YFSETQ. Trimming took 2 bases from V and 2 from J, leaving 14 bases between them. This CDR3 spans 16 amino acids. CDR3 DNA sequence: TGCGCCAGCAGCTTCGGTTGGGGCGGGACCTACAATGAGCAGTTCTTC. This gives the protein CASSFGWGGTYNEQFF.